These 30 T cell receptor beta chains share one sample of origin, sequenced in a study of post-analysis software for immune sequencing data. Their specific antigens are unknown. Regarding the study as a whole: In patients, TRBV5-6, TRBV5-1 and TRBV20-1 belonged to four or five TRBV segments found more frequently than in controls.

Researchers reported that TCR beta cDNA libraries carried unique molecular identifiers. TCRdb reanalysed the PCR reads using MiXCR and keeps one entry per CDR3 protein. The sample has some 800,000 distinct CDR3 sequences; around 42% are singletons. The specimen sequenced was blood. The receptor set was obtained from a girl aged 10-17 years with multiple sclerosis.

The sample holds a few counts of this clonotype. The rearrangement joins TRBV20-1 to TRBJ1-4; D is unclear. CDR1 and CDR2 (germline): DFQATT, SNEGSKA (reference sequence). Trimming cost V 0 bases and J 10 bases, with 21 bases left between them. This CDR3 has 16 residues. The CDR3 spells CSARDQRQGGEGKLFF. CDR3 DNA sequence: TGCAGTGCTAGAGATCAACGGCAAGGTGGTGAAGGAAAACTGTTTTTT.

A word on this clonotype: One end of the junction fails to match germline, which may point to a read error. V usage is TRBV29-1 and J usage is TRBJ1-1; D is unclear. The CDR3 covers 15 residues. CDR1 is SQVTM and CDR2 is ANQGSEA in the germline V gene. The CDR3 DNA reads as TGCAGTGTTGAAGATGTAGGGCTAGGGAACACTGAAGCTTTCTTT. Its translation is CSVEDVGLGNTEAFF.

This clonotype has just a few counts. V and J are TRBV6-5 and TRBJ2-4; 8 bases map to TRBD1. With 0 bases clipped from V and 4 bases from J, the junction kept 5 bases outside the gene matches. The germline gives CDR1 MNHEY, CDR2 SVGAGI. This CDR3 has 16 amino acids. The DNA of the CDR3 is TGTGCCAGCAGTTACTCCGGGACAGGCATTAAAAACATTCAGTACTTC. Translating gives CASSYSGTGIKNIQYF.

This clonotype occurred a few times. The CDR3 sequence: CAISMDQGTGELFF. CDR3 in DNA: TGTGCCATCAGTATGGATCAAGGCACCGGGGAGCTGTTTTTT. This chain uses TRBV10-3 with TRBJ2-2, with no clear D. This CDR3 has 14 amino acids. The V end lost 5 bases, the J end lost 4 bases, and 11 bases lay between the germline ends. The germline V gene encodes CDR1 ENHRY and CDR2 SYGVKD.

This chain joins TRBV7-8 and TRBJ2-7; 12 bases agree with TRBD2. Per germline, CDR1 SGHVS and CDR2 FQNEAQ. This CDR3 is 18 amino acids long. V trimming: 4 bases; J trimming: 2 bases; junction bases outside the gene matches: 12. CDR3 loop: CASSSSGRASSLTYEQYF. For the CDR3, the DNA is TGTGCCAGCAGCTCTAGCGGGAGGGCCAGTTCGCTAACCTACGAGCAGTACTTC. The full variable domain, in which reference TRBV7-8 and TRBJ2-7 provide the parts outside the CDR3, is GAGVSQSPRYKVAKRGQDVALRCDPISGHVSLFWYQQALGQGPEFLTYFQNEAQLDKSGLPSDRFFAERPEGSVSTLKIQRTQQEDSAVYLCASSSSGRASSLTYEQYFGPGTRLTVT.

The table lists this clonotype with a few counts. The rearrangement uses TRBV6-5 and TRBJ1-2; D not certain. Germline lookup yields CDR1 MNHEY and CDR2 SVGAGI. This CDR3 has 11 amino acids. V was clipped by 5 bases and J by 8 bases, with 9 bases between them. CDR3 region: CASSTGEGYTF. The DNA of the CDR3 is TGTGCCAGCAGTACCGGGGAAGGCTACACCTTC.

This chain uses TRBV7-3 with TRBJ2-3, with 8 bases identical to TRBD2. In germline, CDR1 is SGHTA, CDR2 FQGTGA. This CDR3 is 16 amino acids long. The V and J ends lost 1 base and 1 base, in that order; junction bases with no gene match: 4. The CDR3 region is CASSLIAAGGTDTQYF. The CDR3 DNA follows: TGTGCCAGCAGCTTAATAGCAGCGGGGGGCACAGATACGCAGTATTTT.

This clonotype appeared once. The chain employs TRBV7-2 and TRBJ1-4; D call uncertain. This CDR3 comprises 14 residues. V was pared by 0 bases and J by 8 bases, with 10 bases between. Germline CDR1 and CDR2: SGHTA and FQGNSA. The CDR3 DNA follows: TGTGCCAGCAGCTTAGCGGGGTTATACGAAAAACTGTTTTTT. Residues: CASSLAGLYEKLFF.

The chain is built from TRBV7-9 and TRBJ1-1; D is perhaps TRBD1 (6 bases). V was trimmed by 5 bases and J by 1 base, leaving 14 bases between them. This CDR3 has 15 amino acids. Germline assignment: CDR1 SEHNR and CDR2 FQNEAQ (reference sequence). This CDR3 is CASSREGVRNTEAFF. Written as DNA, the CDR3 is TGTGCCAGCAGCCGGGAGGGGGTGAGGAACACTGAAGCTTTCTTT.

This clonotype appeared a few times. The rearrangement joins TRBV5-8 to TRBJ2-5; tentative D call: TRBD1 (6 bases). Germline-derived CDR1 and CDR2 are SGHTS and YDEGEE. The ends were cut back, 3 bases at V and 5 bases at J, with 14 bases in the middle. This CDR3 is built from 14 residues. This chain's CDR3 is CASSSGTSLETQYF. The CDR3 DNA reads as TGTGCCAGCAGCTCAGGGACAAGTTTGGAGACCCAGTACTTC.

The chain combines TRBV12-3 or TRBV12-4 with TRBJ1-1; a possible D gene is TRBD1 (6 bases). Deletions cut 7 bases from V and 1 base from J, with 13 bases between. This CDR3 has 14 amino acids. CDR3 nucleotides: TGTGCCAGCACCTTAGCGGGGGCGAACACTGAAGCTTTCTTT. Translating gives CASTLAGANTEAFF.

The chain carries TRBV5-1 and TRBJ1-1; a weak D match, TRBD1 (5 bases). Germline V CDR1 and CDR2: SGHRS, YFSETQ. Trimming stripped 4 bases from V and 5 bases from J, with 15 bases between. There are 14 residues in the CDR3. The CDR3 loop reads CASSEQGLGTEAFF. CDR3 nucleotide sequence: TGCGCCAGCAGCGAGCAGGGTCTTGGGACTGAAGCTTTCTTT.

Concerning this clonotype itself: The junction does not match germline at one end; this may be a read error. The chain couples TRBV6-5 to TRBJ1-1; TRBD1 agrees at 8 bases. This CDR3 has 15 residues. Germline values: CDR1 MNHEY, CDR2 SVGAGI. CDR3 protein: CASSYRGVMNTEAFF. CDR3 nucleotide sequence: TGCGCCAGCAGTTACAGGGGGGTCATGAACACTGAAGCTTTCTTT.

The CDR3 nucleotides read TGTGCCAGCAGTAGCGGGAGGCGGGATACGCAGTATTTT. Translated: CASSSGRRDTQYF. V is TRBV2 and J is TRBJ2-3; TRBD2 matches 9 bases. This CDR3 is 13 amino acids long. V lost 5 bases and J lost 6; bases outside the gene matches: 3. Germline V gene lookup returns CDR1 SNHLY and CDR2 FYNNEI.

V is TRBV9 and J is TRBJ2-3; TRBD1 aligns across 7 bases. The V gene end was trimmed by 4 bases and the J gene end by 5 bases; junction bases not matched to a gene: 7. This CDR3 region has 14 residues. Germline V lookup: CDR1 SGDLS, CDR2 YYNGEE. The chain's CDR3 is CASSFGQAGDTQYF. For the CDR3, the DNA is TGTGCCAGCAGCTTCGGACAGGCGGGAGATACGCAGTATTTT. Drawing the rest from reference TRBV9 and TRBJ2-3, the complete variable domain is DSGVTQTPKHLITATGQRVTLRCSPRSGDLSVYWYQQSLDQGLQFLIQYYNGEERAKGNILERFSAQQFPDLHSELNLSSLELGDSALYFCASSFGQAGDTQYFGPGTRLTVL.

This chain uses TRBV7-9 with TRBJ2-4; D gene uncertain. Matching the DNA end better, TRBJ2-7 makes the J call doubtful. The CDR3 totals 13 residues. CDR1 and CDR2 (germline): SEHNR, FQNEAQ (reference sequence). For the CDR3, the DNA is TGTGCCAGCAGCTTAGCGGGATACGACGAGCAGTACTTC. It is translated as CASSLAGYDEQYF.

This clonotype appeared once. The gene calls are TRBV7-3 and TRBJ1-1; D is possibly TRBD1 (6 bases). The CDR3 spans 14 residues. Between the trimmed V and J ends, which lost 0 bases and 5 bases, there was a span of 10 bases. The germline V gene encodes CDR1 SGHTA and CDR2 FQGTGA. The CDR3 sequence is CASSLTGALTEAFF. As DNA, the CDR3 is TGTGCCAGCAGCTTAACGGGGGCGCTGACTGAAGCTTTCTTT.

V and J are TRBV20-1 and TRBJ1-2, with TRBD1 identical over 9 bases. Germline-derived CDR1 and CDR2 are DFQATT and SNEGSKA (reference sequence). The CDR3 is made up of 16 amino acids. Germline trimming cut 2 bases from V and 4 bases from J; bases unmatched to any gene: 11. CDR3 protein: CSARSGTGIQLYGYTF. DNA of the CDR3: TGCAGTGCTAGATCCGGGACAGGGATCCAGCTCTATGGCTACACCTTC.

J is TRBJ2-3 and V is TRBV29-1; D remains unclear. CDR1 and CDR2 (germline): SQVTM, ANQGSEA. Trimming shortened V by 0 bases and J by 1 base, and 8 bases separated the two germline ends. This CDR3 is built from 14 residues. This CDR3 reads CSVEDPSRTDTQYF. The CDR3 nucleotides read TGCAGCGTTGAAGATCCCAGTCGCACAGATACGCAGTATTTT.

The chain links TRBV7-6 to TRBJ2-5; D uncertain. The CDR3 is made up of 14 amino acids. CDR1 and CDR2 from the germline V gene are SGHVS and FNYEAQ. V lost 4 bases and J lost 3, with 12 bases in between. Here the CDR3 reads CASSSDGLEETQYF. The DNA for the CDR3 is TGTGCCAGCAGCTCGGACGGATTGGAAGAGACCCAGTACTTC. The full variable domain, rest sourced from reference TRBV7-6 and TRBJ2-5, is GAGVSQSPRYKVTKRGQDVALRCDPISGHVSLYWYRQALGQGPEFLTYFNYEAQQDKSGLPNDRFSAERPEGSISTLTIQRTEQRDSAMYRCASSSDGLEETQYFGPGTRLLVL.

This chain connects TRBV29-1 to TRBJ2-5, with a possible D match to TRBD2 (5 bases). This CDR3 region has 12 residues. V gave up 6 bases and J gave up 4 bases, with 12 bases separating them. Germline CDR1 and CDR2: SQVTM and ANQGSEA. The CDR3 loop is CSVREGLETQYF. The CDR3 DNA reads as TGCAGCGTCCGAGAGGGCTTAGAGACCCAGTACTTC.

This clonotype was counted between two and nine times. The rearrangement joins TRBV27 to TRBJ2-7; D is uncertain. The CDR3 extends over 16 amino acids. The V gene's germline CDR1 is MNHEY and CDR2 SMNVEV (reference sequence). Trimming removed 4 bases at V and 4 bases at J, with 20 bases between. The CDR3 DNA reads as TGTGCCAGCAGTTCCCTCCCCGGCGGCAACCAATACGAGCAGTACTTC. Translation: CASSSLPGGNQYEQYF.

This rearrangement joins TRBV5-1 to TRBJ2-1, with 15 positions matching TRBD2. CDR1 is SGHRS and CDR2 is YFSETQ in the germline V gene. J lost 4 bases, V lost 3 bases, and 11 bases had no gene match. The CDR3 runs to 19 residues. The CDR3, as DNA: TGCGCCAGCAGCTCCTGGGGACTAGCGGGGGGAAGGGGGTACAATGAGCAGTTCTTC. Residues: CASSSWGLAGGRGYNEQFF.

On this clonotype: This could be a read error, since a much larger clone is one nucleotide away. This chain uses TRBV20-1 with TRBJ1-2, with D hard to call. CDR3 length equals 12 residues. Looked up from germline, CDR1 is DFQATT and CDR2 is SNEGSKA (reference sequence). In DNA, the CDR3 is TGCAGTGCTAGACAAGGGTCCTATAGCTACACCTTC. Encoded protein: CSARQGSYSYTF.

The chain recombines TRBV5-1 with TRBJ2-3; D is undetermined. The germline V gene encodes CDR1 SGHRS and CDR2 YFSETQ. The CDR3 runs 14 residues. Deletions cut 3 bases from V and 2 bases from J, with 10 bases between. The CDR3 DNA is TGCGCCAGCAGCTCCTCCCTCGTCACAGATACGCAGTATTTT. Protein product: CASSSSLVTDTQYF.

The chain employs TRBV24-1 and TRBJ1-2; possible D gene TRBD1, 5 bases. Trimming cost V 3 bases and J 5 bases, with 18 bases left between them. The CDR3 extends over 16 amino acids. Germline V gene sequence: CDR1 KGHDR, CDR2 SFDVKD. CDR3 nucleotides: TGTGCCACCAGTGATCCCGGGGACTCAACCCTTTATGGCTACACCTTC. Translating gives CATSDPGDSTLYGYTF.

The chain uses TRBV6-1 and TRBJ2-4; 12 nucleotides match TRBD2. Judging by the DNA end, TRBJ2-7 fits better; the J call may be wrong. Germline loops: CDR1 MNHNS, CDR2 SASEGT. This CDR3 spans 18 amino acids. The CDR3 region has the DNA TGTGCCAGCAGTCCGGTTTACCGGACTAGCGGGAAATTCTACGAGCAGTACTTC. Amino acids: CASSPVYRTSGKFYEQYF.

V and J are TRBV7-8 and TRBJ2-3, with D unresolved. CDR1 and CDR2 (germline): SGHVS, FQNEAQ. CDR3 size: 12 residues. V shed 0 bases and J shed 8 bases, with 6 bases lying between them. CDR3 bases: TGTGCCAGCAGCTTAGCGGGAAGTACGCAGTATTTT. Translating gives CASSLAGSTQYF.

The chain recombines TRBV28 with TRBJ2-4; tentatively, D is TRBD1 or TRBD2 (5 bases each). The J call may be wrong; the DNA end is better matched by TRBJ2-7. The CDR3 consists of 14 residues. The germline gives CDR1 MDHEN, CDR2 SYDVKM. The CDR3 loop reads CASSRPGPSYEQYF. CDR3 sequence (DNA): TGTGCCAGCAGTCGTCCGGGGCCCTCCTACGAGCAGTACTTC.

This clonotype was detected a few times. The chain links TRBV24-1 to TRBJ2-5; a possible D gene is TRBD2 (6 bases). Germline CDR1 KGHDR, CDR2 SFDVKD. The CDR3 has 15 amino acids. Trimming left V 4 bases short and J 5 bases short, with 16 bases between. The CDR3: CATSDPGLGGETQYF. Here the CDR3 DNA reads TGTGCCACCAGTGACCCGGGACTTGGCGGCGAGACCCAGTACTTC.